The TCR beta chain under discussion was sequenced for a study of T cell repertoires in cytomegalovirus infection. Study findings and constraints: Frequencies of public TCR beta families were cumulated, and this identified carriers of CMV plus the relevant HLA.

TCRdb reprocessed the reads with MiXCR, giving one entry per CDR3 protein. The table includes a few hundred thousand distinct CDR3 sequences, 25% to 30% detected once. This clonotype was counted only a few times. The antigen is unknown. Sample: cultured PBMCs, taken from culture after CMV antigen stimulation. The sequence came from a human donor in good health (CMV status not recorded). Some clones in this sample may be carry-over from other donors' samples.

In nucleotides, the CDR3 is TGTGCCAGCAGCGAGTCAACGTGGGAGCGGAGGGCAACCGGGGAGCTGTTTTTT. Translated: CASSESTWERRATGELFF. The rearrangement uses TRBV7-8 and TRBJ2-2; a weak D match, TRBD2 (6 bases). Trimming left V 5 bases short and J 5 bases short, with 24 bases between. This CDR3 is built from 18 residues. Per the germline V gene, CDR1 is SGHVS and CDR2 is FQNEAQ.